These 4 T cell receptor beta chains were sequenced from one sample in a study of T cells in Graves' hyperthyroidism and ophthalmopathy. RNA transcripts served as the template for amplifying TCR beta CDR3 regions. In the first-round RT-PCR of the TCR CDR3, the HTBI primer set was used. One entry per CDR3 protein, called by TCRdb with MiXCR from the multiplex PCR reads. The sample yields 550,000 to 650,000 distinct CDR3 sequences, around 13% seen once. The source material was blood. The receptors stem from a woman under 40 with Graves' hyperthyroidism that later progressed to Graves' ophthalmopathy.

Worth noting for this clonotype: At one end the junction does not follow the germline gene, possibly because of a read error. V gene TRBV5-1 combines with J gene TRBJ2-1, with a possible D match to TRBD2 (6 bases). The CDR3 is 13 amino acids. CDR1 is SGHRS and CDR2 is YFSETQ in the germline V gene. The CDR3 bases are TGCGCCAGCAGTTTCACGGGGGAGTTTGAGCAGCTCTTC. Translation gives CASSFTGEFEQLF.

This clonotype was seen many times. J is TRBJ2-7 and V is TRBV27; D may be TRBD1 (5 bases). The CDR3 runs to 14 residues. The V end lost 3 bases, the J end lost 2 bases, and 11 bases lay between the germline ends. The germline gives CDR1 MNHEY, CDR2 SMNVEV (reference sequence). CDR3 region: CASSFDSETYEQYF. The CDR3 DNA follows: TGTGCCAGCAGTTTTGACAGCGAGACCTACGAGCAGTACTTC.

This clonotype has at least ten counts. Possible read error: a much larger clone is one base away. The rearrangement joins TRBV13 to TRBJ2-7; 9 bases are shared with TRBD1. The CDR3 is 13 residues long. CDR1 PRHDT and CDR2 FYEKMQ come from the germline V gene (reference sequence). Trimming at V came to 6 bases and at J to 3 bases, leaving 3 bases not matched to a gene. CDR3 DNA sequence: TGTGCCAGCAGATTGGACAGGGGCTACGAGCAGTACTTC. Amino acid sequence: CASRLDRGYEQYF.

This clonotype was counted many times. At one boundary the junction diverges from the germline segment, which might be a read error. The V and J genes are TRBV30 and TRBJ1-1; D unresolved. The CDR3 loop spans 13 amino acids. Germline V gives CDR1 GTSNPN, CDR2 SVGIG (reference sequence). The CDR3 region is CAWSSAENTEAFF. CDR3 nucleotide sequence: TGTGCCTGGAGTTCGGCTGAGAACACTGAAGCCTTCTTT.